This TCR beta chain emerged from a study of T cells in Graves' hyperthyroidism and ophthalmopathy. Notes on this clonotype: Its antigen is undetermined.

Regarding the study as a whole: Most expanded thyroid clonotypes above 0.001 recurred in blood. From stable hyperthyroidism, ophthalmopathy was separated by a 13 V-J model.

J gave up 1 base and V 6 bases, and 7 bases lay outside the gene matches. There are 16 residues in the CDR3. Germline V gene lookup returns CDR1 LNHDA and CDR2 SQIVND (reference sequence). Those patients with uncontrolled infection, other autoimmune disease, pregnancy or lactation were excluded. The authors obtained PBMCs from over 8.5 ml of fresh peripheral blood. Authors of the study amplified TCR beta CDR3 regions from RNA transcripts. TCR CDR3 underwent first-round RT-PCR with the HTBI primer set. TCRdb re-called the multiplex PCR reads with MiXCR, one entry per CDR3 protein. The data show around 500,000 distinct CDR3 sequences, 22% seen once.

The V call is TRBV19, the J call TRBJ1-1; TRBD1 agrees at 11 bases. The specimen was blood. This TCR derives from a woman between 65 and 79 years old with Graves' ophthalmopathy. CDR3 protein: CASRDRGREWNTEAFF. CDR3 bases: TGTGCCAGTAGGGACAGGGGGCGAGAGTGGAACACTGAAGCTTTCTTT.